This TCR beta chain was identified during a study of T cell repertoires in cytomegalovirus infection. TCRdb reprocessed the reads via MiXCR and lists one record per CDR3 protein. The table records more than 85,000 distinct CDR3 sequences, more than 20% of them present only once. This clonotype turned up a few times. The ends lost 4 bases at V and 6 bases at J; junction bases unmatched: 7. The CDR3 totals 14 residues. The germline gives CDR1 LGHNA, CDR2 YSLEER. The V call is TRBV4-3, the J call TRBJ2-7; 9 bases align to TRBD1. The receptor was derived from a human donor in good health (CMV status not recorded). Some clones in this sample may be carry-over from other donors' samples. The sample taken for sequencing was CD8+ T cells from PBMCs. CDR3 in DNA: TGCGCCAGCAGCCCTTCGACAGGGGGGTTCGAGCAGTACTTC. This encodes CASSPSTGGFEQYF.